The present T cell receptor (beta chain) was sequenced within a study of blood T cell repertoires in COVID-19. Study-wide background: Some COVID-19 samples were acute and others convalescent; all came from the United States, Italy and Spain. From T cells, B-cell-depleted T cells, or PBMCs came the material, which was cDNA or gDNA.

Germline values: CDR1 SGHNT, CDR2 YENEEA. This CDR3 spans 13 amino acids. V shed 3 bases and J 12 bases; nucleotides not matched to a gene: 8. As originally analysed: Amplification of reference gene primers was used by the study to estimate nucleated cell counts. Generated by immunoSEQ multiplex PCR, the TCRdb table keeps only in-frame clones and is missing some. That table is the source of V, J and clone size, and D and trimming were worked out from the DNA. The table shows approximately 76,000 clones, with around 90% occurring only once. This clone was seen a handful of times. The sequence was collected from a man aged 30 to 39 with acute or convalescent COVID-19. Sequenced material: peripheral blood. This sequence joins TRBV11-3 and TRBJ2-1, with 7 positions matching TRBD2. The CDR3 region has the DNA TGTGCCAGCAGCTTCGGGGTGTCTAGCGGGCAGTTCTTC. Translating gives CASSFGVSSGQFF.